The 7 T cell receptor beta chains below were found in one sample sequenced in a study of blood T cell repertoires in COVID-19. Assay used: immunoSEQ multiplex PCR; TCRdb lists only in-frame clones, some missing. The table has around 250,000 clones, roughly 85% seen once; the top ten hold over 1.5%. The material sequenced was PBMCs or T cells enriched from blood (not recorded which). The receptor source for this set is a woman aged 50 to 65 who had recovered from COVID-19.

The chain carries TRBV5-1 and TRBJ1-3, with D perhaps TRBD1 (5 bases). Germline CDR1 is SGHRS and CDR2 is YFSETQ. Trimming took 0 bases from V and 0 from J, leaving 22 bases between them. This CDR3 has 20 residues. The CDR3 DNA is TGCGCCAGCAGCTTGGATGTGAGGGGACTAAATCCGAGCTCTGGAAACACCATATATTTT. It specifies CASSLDVRGLNPSSGNTIYF.

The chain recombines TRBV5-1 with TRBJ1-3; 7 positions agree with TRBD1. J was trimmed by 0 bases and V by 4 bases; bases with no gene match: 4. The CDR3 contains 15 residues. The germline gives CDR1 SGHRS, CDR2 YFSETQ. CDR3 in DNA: TGCGCCAGCAGCCAACAGGGGAGCTCTGGAAACACCATATATTTT. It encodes CASSQQGSSGNTIYF.

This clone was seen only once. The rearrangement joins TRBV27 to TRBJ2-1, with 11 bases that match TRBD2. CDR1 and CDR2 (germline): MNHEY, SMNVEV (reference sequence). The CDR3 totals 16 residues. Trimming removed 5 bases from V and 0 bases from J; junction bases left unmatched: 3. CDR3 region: CASSRLAGGSYNEQFF. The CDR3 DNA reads TGTGCCAGCAGTCGCCTAGCGGGAGGCTCCTACAATGAGCAGTTCTTC.

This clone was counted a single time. The DNA of the CDR3 is TGTGCCAGCAGCACCTCTCTCATAAGACTAGCGGGGCCCTCCTACGAGCAGTACTTC. Protein: CASSTSLIRLAGPSYEQYF. The V gene is TRBV6-2 or TRBV6-3, the J gene TRBJ2-7; 11 positions match TRBD2. The V gene end was trimmed by 6 bases and the J gene end by 0 bases; junction bases not matched to a gene: 16. The V gene's germline CDR1 is MNHEY and CDR2 SVGEGT. This CDR3 has 19 residues.

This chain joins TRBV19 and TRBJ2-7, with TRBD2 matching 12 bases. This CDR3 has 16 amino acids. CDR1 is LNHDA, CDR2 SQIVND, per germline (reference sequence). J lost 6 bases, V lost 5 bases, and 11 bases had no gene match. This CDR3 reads CASSLGTSGYGSEQYF. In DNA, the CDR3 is TGTGCCAGTAGTCTAGGGACTAGCGGGTACGGCTCCGAGCAGTACTTC.

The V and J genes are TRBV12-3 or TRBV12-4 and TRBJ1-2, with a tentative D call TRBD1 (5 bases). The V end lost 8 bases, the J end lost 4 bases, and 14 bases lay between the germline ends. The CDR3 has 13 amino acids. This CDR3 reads CASFRGGPYGYTF. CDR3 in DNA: TGTGCCAGCTTTAGGGGAGGCCCCTATGGCTACACCTTC.

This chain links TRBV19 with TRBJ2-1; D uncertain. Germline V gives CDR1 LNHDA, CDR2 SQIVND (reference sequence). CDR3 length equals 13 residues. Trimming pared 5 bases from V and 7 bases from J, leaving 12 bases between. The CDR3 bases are TGTGCCAGTAGTCTTTCCTTATTGAATGAGCAGTTCTTC. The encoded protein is CASSLSLLNEQFF.